These 29 T cell receptor beta chains were all obtained from the same sample, sequenced in a study of blood T cell repertoires in COVID-19. The repertoire was sequenced with immunoSEQ multiplex PCR; TCRdb's copy has only in-frame clones and lacks some. Of fewer than 90,000 clones listed, approximately 88% were seen once; the top ten hold just under 7.5%. Specimen: peripheral blood. These receptors were collected from a man between 65 and 85 years old with acute or convalescent COVID-19.

The rearrangement links TRBV18 to TRBJ1-1, with 7 bases identical to TRBD1. The CDR3 length is 15 residues. V lost 3 bases to trimming and J lost 4 bases; unmatched junction nucleotides: 8. From germline, CDR1 is KGHSH and CDR2 LQKENI. Here the CDR3 reads CASSPEGAGGTEAFF. The CDR3, as DNA: TGTGCCAGCTCACCCGAGGGGGCCGGGGGCACTGAAGCTTTCTTT.

This clone was counted once. This chain joins TRBV14 and TRBJ1-5; 9 bases line up with TRBD1. Germline CDR1 SGHDN, CDR2 FVKESK. This CDR3 is 16 amino acids long. V shed 3 bases and J 7 bases; nucleotides not matched to a gene: 10. CDR3 nucleotides: TGTGCCAGCAGCCATGAACAGGGGGCACCGCGGCAGCCCCAGCATTTT. It yields the protein CASSHEQGAPRQPQHF.

V is TRBV30 and J is TRBJ2-5, with 8 bases matching TRBD2. Germline V gene data show CDR1 as GTSNPN and CDR2 as SVGIG (reference sequence). The V segment lost 2 bases and the J segment 0 bases; nucleotides outside the gene matches: 8. CDR3 length equals 16 residues. The DNA of the CDR3 is TGTGCCTGGAGTCCCTTAGCGGGGAGAAACCAAGAGACCCAGTACTTC. It translates to CAWSPLAGRNQETQYF.

This chain connects TRBV21-1 to TRBJ2-1; the table assigns TRBD1, which was not confirmed against the DNA. TRBV21-1 is marked as a pseudogene. The CDR3 runs to 17 residues. CDR3 amino acids: CASSKSGRTGCINEQFF. In DNA, the CDR3 is TGTGCCAGCAGCAAAAGCGGAAGGACAGGGTGTATCAATGAGCAGTTCTTC.

V is TRBV18 and J is TRBJ2-6; TRBD2 matches at 13 bases. Germline trimming cut 4 bases from V and 4 bases from J; bases unmatched to any gene: 4. CDR1 KGHSH and CDR2 LQKENI come from the germline V gene. This CDR3 region has 17 residues. The CDR3 region has the DNA TGTGCCAGCTCACAACTAGCGGGAGGGCTCGGGGCCAACGTCCTGACTTTC. Translation: CASSQLAGGLGANVLTF.

V and J are TRBV9 and TRBJ2-1, with a weak D call TRBD1 (6 bases). The CDR3 spans 17 residues. With 4 bases removed from V and 2 bases from J, the gap between germline ends came to 19 bases. Germline values: CDR1 SGDLS, CDR2 YYNGEE. The DNA for the CDR3 is TGTGCCAGCAGCCCCCACCTCAGCAGGGGAACCTACAATGAGCAGTTCTTC. This encodes CASSPHLSRGTYNEQFF.

The chain couples TRBV4-1 to TRBJ1-1; TRBD1 matches 8 bases. The CDR3 consists of 13 residues. Germline CDR1 and CDR2: MGHRA and YSYEKL. After removal of 4 bases from V and 3 bases from J, the junction contained 1 base not matched to a gene. The DNA of the CDR3 is TGCGCCAGCAGCCCGGACAGGGACACTGAAGCTTTCTTT. This sequence encodes CASSPDRDTEAFF.

The genes are TRBV10-3 and TRBJ1-5; TRBD1 aligns across 8 bases. The V and J ends lost 5 bases and 3 bases, in that order; junction bases with no gene match: 3. The CDR3 has 14 amino acids. Germline V gene data show CDR1 as ENHRY and CDR2 as SYGVKD. The CDR3 region has the DNA TGTGCCATCAGTCCGGGACAGGACAATCAGCCCCAGCATTTT. Translating it yields CAISPGQDNQPQHF.

The chain has TRBV9 and TRBJ2-5; TRBD1 matches at 7 bases. The CDR3 is 15 amino acids. Per the germline V gene, CDR1 is SGDLS and CDR2 is YYNGEE. Trimming removed 6 bases from V and 1 base from J; junction bases left unmatched: 9. CDR3 coding DNA: TGTGCCAGCAACCTAGGAGCAGGGGGCCAAGAGACCCAGTACTTC. It specifies CASNLGAGGQETQYF.

There are a few counts of this clone. This chain joins TRBV5-1 and TRBJ1-1; no reliable D call. Trimming stripped 7 bases from V and 1 base from J, with 14 bases between. CDR3 size: 14 residues. In germline, CDR1 is SGHRS, CDR2 YFSETQ. Here the CDR3 reads CASSTIGGNTEAFF. CDR3 DNA: TGCGCCAGCTCAACAATCGGCGGGAACACTGAAGCTTTCTTT.

This rearrangement joins TRBV28 to TRBJ1-6; TRBD1 matches 10 bases. The CDR3 is 15 residues long. V gave up 7 bases and J gave up 7 bases; unmatched junction bases: 7. Germline V gives CDR1 MDHEN, CDR2 SYDVKM. The CDR3 reads CASTSTGGENSPLHF. Here the CDR3 DNA reads TGTGCCAGCACCTCGACAGGGGGCGAGAATTCACCCCTCCACTTT. The full variable domain, its missing parts supplied by reference TRBV28 and TRBJ1-6, is DVKVTQSSRYLVKRTGEKVFLECVQDMDHENMFWYRQDPGLGLRLIYFSYDVKMKEKGDIPEGYSVSREKKERFSLILESASTNQTSMYLCASTSTGGENSPLHFGNGTRLTVT.

Written as DNA, the CDR3 is TGTGCCGTCGGACTAGCCTCCTACAATGAGCAGTTCTTC. Translated, it gives CAVGLASYNEQFF. The V and J genes are TRBV6-5 and TRBJ2-1; TRBD2 agrees at 8 bases. CDR1 and CDR2 (germline): MNHEY, SVGAGI. Trimming at V came to 11 bases and at J to 0 bases, leaving 3 bases not matched to a gene. This CDR3 region has 13 residues.

The rearrangement uses TRBV7-9 and TRBJ2-7; the D is unclear. The CDR3 extends over 13 amino acids. Germline CDR1 SEHNR, CDR2 FQNEAQ (reference sequence). V lost 5 bases and J 3 bases, leaving 11 bases between the germline ends. CDR3 in amino acids: CASSPNKHYEQYF. CDR3 DNA sequence: TGTGCCAGCAGCCCAAACAAACACTACGAGCAGTACTTC.

This clone came up a few times. The V gene is TRBV7-8, the J gene TRBJ2-5, with 7 bases identical to TRBD1. Germline V gene data show CDR1 as SGHVS and CDR2 as FQNEAQ. The CDR3 contains 15 residues. J lost 1 base, V lost 5 bases, and 7 bases had no gene match. The CDR3 loop reads CASSNQQGPQETQYF. CDR3 sequence (DNA): TGTGCCAGCAGCAACCAACAGGGGCCCCAAGAGACCCAGTACTTC.

The rearrangement uses TRBV15 and TRBJ2-3, with TRBD2 identical over 7 bases. V shed 0 bases and J 0 bases; nucleotides not matched to a gene: 3. This CDR3 contains 16 residues. Germline CDR1 reads LNHNV; CDR2 reads YYDKDF (reference sequence). The CDR3 protein is CATSRDRLASTDTQYF. In nucleotides, the CDR3 is TGTGCCACCAGCAGAGATAGACTAGCCAGCACAGATACGCAGTATTTT.

This chain uses TRBV29-1 with TRBJ2-3; 8 bases fit TRBD2. Germline V gene sequence: CDR1 SQVTM, CDR2 ANQGSEA. Trimming at V came to 6 bases and at J to 7 bases, leaving 9 bases not matched to a gene. This CDR3 is built from 13 residues. The CDR3 spells CSVKAGVVNTQYF. The CDR3 DNA sequence: TGCAGCGTGAAAGCGGGAGTGGTGAATACGCAGTATTTT.

V is TRBV7-8 and J is TRBJ2-5; D gene uncertain. The CDR3 length is 13 residues. V lost 5 bases, J lost 3 bases, and 10 bases lay in between. Germline values: CDR1 SGHVS, CDR2 FQNEAQ. This chain's CDR3 is CASSRDFEETQYF. CDR3 sequence (DNA): TGTGCCAGCAGCCGAGACTTCGAAGAGACCCAGTACTTC.

The chain uses TRBV23-1 and TRBJ2-7; no clear D. TRBV23-1 is annotated as an ORF whose role is uncertain. This CDR3 contains 14 residues. Deletions cut 4 bases from V and 0 bases from J, with 10 bases between. The CDR3 protein is CASSPGRSSYEQYF. The CDR3 DNA reads as TGCGCCAGCAGTCCTGGAAGGAGCTCCTACGAGCAGTACTTC.

V usage is TRBV11-3 and J usage is TRBJ2-3; 8 nucleotides line up with TRBD1. The V segment lost 4 bases and the J segment 4 bases; nucleotides outside the gene matches: 13. Germline-derived CDR1 and CDR2 are SGHNT and YENEEA. The CDR3 contains 17 residues. CDR3 DNA: TGTGCCAGCAGCTCCTCTGTTGCAGGGGGCGGCGCAGATACGCAGTATTTT. The encoded protein is CASSSSVAGGGADTQYF.

J is TRBJ2-3 and V is TRBV19, with 10 bases fitting TRBD2. V shed 10 bases, J shed 8 bases, and the junction held 15 bases outside the gene matches. There are 15 residues in the CDR3. Per the germline V gene, CDR1 is LNHDA and CDR2 is SQIVND (reference sequence). The CDR3 is CATQSIAGGQGTQYF. The CDR3 DNA reads TGTGCCACCCAATCCATAGCGGGAGGCCAAGGTACGCAGTATTTT.

The chain joins TRBV6-2 or TRBV6-3 to TRBJ2-7, with 11 bases lining up with TRBD2. CDR3 length: 17 residues. V was clipped by 2 bases and J by 4 bases; unmatched bases: 10. Germline loops: CDR1 MNHEY, CDR2 SVGEGT. CDR3 protein: CASSYEVTSGSIYEQYF. In DNA, the CDR3 is TGTGCCAGCAGTTACGAAGTAACTAGCGGGAGTATATACGAGCAGTACTTC.

As DNA, the CDR3 is TGTGCCAGTAGTATAGCAGGGGGTCAGCAGTTCTTC. Translating gives CASSIAGGQQFF. The rearrangement links TRBV19 to TRBJ2-1, with 7 bases identical to TRBD1. Trimming removed 1 base from V and 11 bases from J; junction bases left unmatched: 2. CDR1 and CDR2 (germline): LNHDA, SQIVND (reference sequence). The CDR3 loop spans 12 amino acids. The complete variable domain, with remaining parts taken from reference TRBV19 and TRBJ2-1, reads DGGITQSPKYLFRKEGQNVTLSCEQNLNHDAMYWYRQDPGQGLRLIYYSQIVNDFQKGDIAEGYSVSREKKESFPLTVTSAQKNPTAFYLCASSIAGGQQFFGPGTRLTVL.

V is TRBV7-9 and J is TRBJ2-4; a possible D gene is TRBD1 (5 bases). Germline CDR1 and CDR2: SEHNR and FQNEAQ (reference sequence). This CDR3 region has 18 residues. V lost 1 base, J lost 3 bases, and 19 bases lay in between. The CDR3 loop is CASSLVLVQGTGKNIQYF. The CDR3 nucleotides are TGTGCCAGCAGCTTAGTCCTCGTCCAGGGTACAGGCAAAAACATTCAGTACTTC.

This clone appeared once. The rearrangement joins TRBV5-1 to TRBJ2-6, with D perhaps TRBD1 (6 bases). Germline V gene data show CDR1 as SGHRS and CDR2 as YFSETQ. The CDR3 covers 16 residues. Trimming stripped 0 bases from V and 3 bases from J, with 10 bases between. CDR3 loop: CASSLEGVSGANVLTF. Here the CDR3 DNA reads TGCGCCAGCAGCTTGGAGGGGGTGAGTGGGGCCAACGTCCTGACTTTC.

The chain combines TRBV7-8 with TRBJ2-7; no clear D gene. Germline V gene sequence: CDR1 SGHVS, CDR2 FQNEAQ. CDR3 size: 13 residues. The V end lost 2 bases, the J end lost 0 bases, and 5 bases lay between the germline ends. CDR3 nucleotides: TGTGCCAGCAGCTTATCCCACTCCTACGAGCAGTACTTC. It specifies CASSLSHSYEQYF.

The rearrangement joins TRBV5-1 to TRBJ2-2; 7 nucleotides line up with TRBD1. V shed 4 bases, J shed 6 bases, and the junction held 9 bases outside the gene matches. The CDR3 extends over 15 amino acids. CDR1 and CDR2 (germline): SGHRS, YFSETQ. The DNA of the CDR3 is TGCGCCAGCAGCCCCGGGGACAGTATTCCCGGGGAGCTGTTTTTT. It specifies CASSPGDSIPGELFF.

The chain uses TRBV7-2 and TRBJ1-5; TRBD1 agrees at 7 bases. The ends lost 1 base at V and 1 base at J; junction bases unmatched: 10. The CDR3 totals 18 residues. CDR1 and CDR2 (germline): SGHTA, FQGNSA. Here the CDR3 reads CASSLVLSGGKSNQPQHF. For the CDR3, the DNA is TGTGCCAGCAGCTTAGTATTGTCAGGGGGAAAGAGCAATCAGCCCCAGCATTTT.

The chain joins TRBV12-3 or TRBV12-4 to TRBJ2-7; D call uncertain. The length of the CDR3 is 13 residues. V was shortened by 0 bases and J by 2 bases, with 5 bases between the two germline ends. CDR3 in amino acids: CASSLALPYEQYF. CDR3 DNA: TGTGCCAGCAGTTTAGCGCTACCCTACGAGCAGTACTTC.

V and J are TRBV10-1 and TRBJ2-7, with 11 nucleotides matching TRBD2. V gave up 3 bases and J gave up 4 bases; unmatched junction bases: 5. This CDR3 spans 15 amino acids. From germline, CDR1 is WNHNN and CDR2 SYGVQD (reference sequence). This chain's CDR3 is CASSDPGTSGYEQYF. CDR3 DNA: TGCGCCAGCAGTGACCCCGGGACTAGCGGTTACGAGCAGTACTTC.